This TCR beta chain was profiled in a study of cytomegalovirus exposure and HLA in healthy donors. This clone was counted a few times. The primer mix had 60 Vbeta and 13 Jbeta primers. This table comes from immunoSEQ multiplex PCR, and its TCRdb copy is limited to in-frame clones, with some not included. The sample lists about 98,000 clones; 60% to 80% were seen once. From germline, CDR1 is MNHNY and CDR2 SVGAGI (reference sequence). The CDR3 has 14 amino acids. With 0 bases removed from V and 6 bases from J, the gap between germline ends came to 11 bases. The sample consisted of PBMCs. The chain has TRBV6-6 and TRBJ1-2, with D perhaps TRBD1 (6 bases). The TCR was taken from a female donor in good health and CMV-seronegative. For the CDR3, the DNA is TGTGCCAGCAGTTACTCCGGCGCAGGGGATGGCTACACCTTC. Translation: CASSYSGAGDGYTF.